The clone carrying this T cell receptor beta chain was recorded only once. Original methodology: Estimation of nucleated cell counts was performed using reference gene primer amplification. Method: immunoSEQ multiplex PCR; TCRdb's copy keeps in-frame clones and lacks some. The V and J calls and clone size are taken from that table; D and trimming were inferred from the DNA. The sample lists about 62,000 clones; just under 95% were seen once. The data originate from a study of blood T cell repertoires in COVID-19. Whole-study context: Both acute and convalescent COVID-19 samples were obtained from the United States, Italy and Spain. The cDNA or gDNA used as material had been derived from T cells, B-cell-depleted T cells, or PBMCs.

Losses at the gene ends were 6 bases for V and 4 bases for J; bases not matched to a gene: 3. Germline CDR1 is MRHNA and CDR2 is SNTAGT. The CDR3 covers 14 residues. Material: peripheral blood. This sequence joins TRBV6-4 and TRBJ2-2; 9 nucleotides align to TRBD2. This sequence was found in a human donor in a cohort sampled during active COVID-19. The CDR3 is CASRREGRTGELFF. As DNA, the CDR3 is TGTGCCAGCAGGCGGGAGGGCCGCACCGGGGAGCTGTTTTTT.